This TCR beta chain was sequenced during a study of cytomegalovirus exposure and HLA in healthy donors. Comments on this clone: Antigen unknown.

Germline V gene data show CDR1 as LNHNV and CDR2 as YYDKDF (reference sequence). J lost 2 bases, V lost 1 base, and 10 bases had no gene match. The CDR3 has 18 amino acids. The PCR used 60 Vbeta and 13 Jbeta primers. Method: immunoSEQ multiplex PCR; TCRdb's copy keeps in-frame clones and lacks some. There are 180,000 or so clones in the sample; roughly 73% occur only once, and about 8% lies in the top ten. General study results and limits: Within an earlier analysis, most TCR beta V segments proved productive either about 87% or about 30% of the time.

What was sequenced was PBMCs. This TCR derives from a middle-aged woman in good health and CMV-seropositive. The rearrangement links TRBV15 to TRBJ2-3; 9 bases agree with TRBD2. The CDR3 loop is CATSRGAGGPGYTDTQYF. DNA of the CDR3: TGTGCCACCAGCAGAGGGGCGGGAGGGCCGGGGTACACAGATACGCAGTATTTT.